This TCR beta chain was captured in a study of CD8+ T cells in alopecia areata (dated by TCRdb to 2017 to 2018). About the study as a whole: Treated patients were enrolled in an open-label pilot trial of oral tofacitinib at 5 to 10 mg twice daily for moderate-to-severe alopecia areata. Patients received tofacitinib for 6 to 18 months and were then followed off drug for 6 months to check for delayed response and recurrence. To study T cell clonal expansion in alopecia areata, the researchers applied high-throughput TCRbeta sequencing to both the C3H/HeJ mouse model and human patients. Human TCRbeta sequencing covered scalp tissue and sorted CD4+ and CD8+ peripheral blood T cells from patchy and totalis/universalis alopecia areata patients and healthy controls. Tofacitinib-treated patients had biopsies at baseline and at 4 and 24 weeks of treatment, with a later scalp biopsy in several patients. Scalp clonality was compared among normal scalp (n=4), patchy alopecia areata scalp (n=8), and alopecia totalis/universalis scalp (n=8). RNA was obtained with the PAXgene miRNA kit for fixed scalp, the miRNeasy kit for PBMCs, and the RNeasy kit for mouse skin. TCRbeta CDR3 regions were amplified by immunoSEQ multiplex PCR with 35 Vbeta forward and 13 Jbeta reverse primers.

Turning to this clone: Which antigen it targets is not known. The sample holds no much larger clone one base away, and base qualities are not on file.

To prepare the library, the immunoSEQ multiplex PCR assay was applied. RNA was extracted from all samples and reverse transcribed into cDNA, which served as template for TCR sequencing. SuperScript III was used to make first-strand cDNA, primed with a 2:1 mix of oligo-dT and random hexamers. Amplification bias was assessed with a synthetic immune receptor repertoire, and residual bias was removed computationally. Regarding the original processing steps: After raw reads were preprocessed to remove errors, the CDR3 was defined following IMGT conventions as running from the conserved cysteine to phenylalanine. Clonality was computed by normalizing Shannon entropy by log2 of the number of productive unique TCRs and subtracting the result from 1. Whether each scalp clone was CD4 or CD8 was inferred by checking scalp TCRbeta sequences against the CD4 and CD8 repertoires from sorted blood. The table was pulled from immuneACCESS by TCRdb, which kept in-frame rearrangements only. Such tables lose some clones; where checked, under half of the loss comes from unresolved V genes, and the rest has no known cause. For V, J and clone size, that table is used; D and trimming come from the DNA. The sample records 120,000 or so clones, 58% of which are singletons. The biggest ten clones account for 3.5% to 5% of the sample.

Reading from cysteine to phenylalanine, the CDR3 counts 18 amino acids. Just CDR3 DNA is preserved here, 54 bases in frame from base 1. CDR1 and CDR2 are read off the germline V gene (reference sequence) as SGHNT and YYREEE. After removal of 4 bases from V and 1 base from J, the junction retains 6 bases not matched to a gene. Per the publication, the time point label means: baseline before oral tofacitinib. Lesional scalp punch biopsies and peripheral blood were obtained from alopecia areata patients. PBMCs were separated by density centrifugation and stained for CD3, CD4 and CD8, after which CD4+ and CD8+ T cells were sorted on a FACSAria. The paper's findings and limits, for the study overall: Compared with normal scalp, lesional scalp, particularly in alopecia totalis/universalis, had higher clonality and more expanded CD8+ clones, which suggests antigenic drive. Resident alphabeta T cells in normal human skin are also sequenced, complicating scalp TCR repertoire analysis, unlike mouse skin dominated by gammadelta T cells. Compared with mice, TCR sequences shared between patients were less clear, possibly partly because of HLA diversity across the patient population.

The chain employs TRBV5-4 and TRBJ2-3; 16 bases in between match TRBD2. The material sequenced was CD4+ T cells sorted from blood, taken at week 0. This TCR derives from a human donor with alopecia areata. The DNA sequence reads TGTGCCAGCAGCCTCGGGACTAGCGGGGGGGCCGGCACAGATACGCAGTATTTT. It encodes CASSLGTSGGAGTDTQYF.